This TCR beta chain originates from a study of T cell responses to AZD1222 COVID-19 vaccine. General observations from the study: Reportedly, nearly half of unique spike TCRs recognized epitopes outside B.1.351/B.1.1.7 mutations. Repertoires were obtained only post-peak T cell response.

The CDR3 covers 12 residues. Germline V gives CDR1 LNHDA, CDR2 SQIVND (reference sequence). The V end lost 3 bases, the J end lost 12 bases, and 12 bases lay between the germline ends. Sequenced by immunoSEQ multiplex PCR; TCRdb stores in-frame clones only, minus some. The sample consists of about 21,000 clones, roughly 82% of them appearing once. A note on this clone: Its specificity is not known.

The TCR sequence derives from an adult in good health. This material consisted of peripheral blood, taken on day 0 of AZD1222 vaccination. The chain joins TRBV19 to TRBJ2-4; no reliable D call. CDR3 in amino acids: CASSIGGVGQYF. The CDR3 DNA reads as TGTGCCAGTAGTATCGGCGGCGTGGGTCAGTACTTC.